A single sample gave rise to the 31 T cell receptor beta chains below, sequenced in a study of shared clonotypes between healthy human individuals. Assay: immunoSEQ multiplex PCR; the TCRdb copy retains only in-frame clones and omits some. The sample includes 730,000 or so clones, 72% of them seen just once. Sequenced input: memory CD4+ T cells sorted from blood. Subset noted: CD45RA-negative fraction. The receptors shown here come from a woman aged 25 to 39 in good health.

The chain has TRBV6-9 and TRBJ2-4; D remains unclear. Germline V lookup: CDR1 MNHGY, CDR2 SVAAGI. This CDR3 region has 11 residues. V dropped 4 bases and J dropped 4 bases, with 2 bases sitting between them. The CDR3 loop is CASSSKNIQYF. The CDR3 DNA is TGTGCCAGCAGTTCTAAAAACATTCAGTACTTC.

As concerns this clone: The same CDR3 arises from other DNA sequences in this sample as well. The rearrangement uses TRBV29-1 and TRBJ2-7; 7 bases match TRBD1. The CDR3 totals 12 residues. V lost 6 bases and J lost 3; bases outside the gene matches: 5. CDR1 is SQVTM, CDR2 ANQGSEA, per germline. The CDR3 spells CSVARDSYEQYF. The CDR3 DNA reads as TGCAGCGTCGCCCGGGACAGCTACGAGCAGTACTTC.

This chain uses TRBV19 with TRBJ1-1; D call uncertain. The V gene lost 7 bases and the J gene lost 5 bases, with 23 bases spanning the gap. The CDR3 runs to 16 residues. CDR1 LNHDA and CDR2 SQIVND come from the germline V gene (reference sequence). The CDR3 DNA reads TGTGCCAGTACCAATATCCGCCATTCTGAAGAGACTGAAGCTTTCTTT. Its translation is CASTNIRHSEETEAFF.

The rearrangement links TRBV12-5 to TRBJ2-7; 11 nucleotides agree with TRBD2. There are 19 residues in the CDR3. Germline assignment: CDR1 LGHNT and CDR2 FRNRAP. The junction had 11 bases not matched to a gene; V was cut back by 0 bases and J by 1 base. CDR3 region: CASGLVVGLAGGRSYEQYF. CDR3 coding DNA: TGTGCTAGTGGTTTGGTAGTAGGTCTAGCGGGAGGCAGGTCCTACGAGCAGTACTTC.

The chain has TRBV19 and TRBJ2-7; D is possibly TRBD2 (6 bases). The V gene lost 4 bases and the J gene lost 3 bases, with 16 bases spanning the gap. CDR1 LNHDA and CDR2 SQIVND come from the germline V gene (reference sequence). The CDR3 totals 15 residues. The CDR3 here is CASSTRPSDLYEQYF. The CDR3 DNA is TGTGCCAGTAGTACCCGTCCTAGCGACCTCTACGAGCAGTACTTC.

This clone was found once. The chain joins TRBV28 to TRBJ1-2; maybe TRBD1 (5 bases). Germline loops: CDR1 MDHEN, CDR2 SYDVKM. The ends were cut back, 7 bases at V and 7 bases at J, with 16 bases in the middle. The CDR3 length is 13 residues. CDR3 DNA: TGTGCCAGCACCCATCGGGGCCCCGGTGGCTACACCTTC. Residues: CASTHRGPGGYTF.

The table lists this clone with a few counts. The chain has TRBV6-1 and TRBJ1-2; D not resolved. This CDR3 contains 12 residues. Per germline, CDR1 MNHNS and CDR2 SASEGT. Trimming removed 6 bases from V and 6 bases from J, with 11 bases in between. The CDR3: CASRQNPDGYTF. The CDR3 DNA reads TGTGCCAGCAGACAAAACCCCGATGGCTACACCTTC.

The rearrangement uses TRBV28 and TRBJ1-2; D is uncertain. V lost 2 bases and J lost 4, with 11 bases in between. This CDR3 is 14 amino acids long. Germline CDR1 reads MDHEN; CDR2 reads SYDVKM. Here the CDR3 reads CASSLGSSPYGYTF. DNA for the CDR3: TGTGCCAGCAGTTTAGGGTCCTCTCCCTATGGCTACACCTTC.

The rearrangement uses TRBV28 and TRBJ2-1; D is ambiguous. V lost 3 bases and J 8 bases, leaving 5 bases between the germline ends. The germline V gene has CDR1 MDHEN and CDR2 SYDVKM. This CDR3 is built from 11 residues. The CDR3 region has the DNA TGTGCCAGCAGTTTGAATTATGAGCAGTTCTTC. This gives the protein CASSLNYEQFF.

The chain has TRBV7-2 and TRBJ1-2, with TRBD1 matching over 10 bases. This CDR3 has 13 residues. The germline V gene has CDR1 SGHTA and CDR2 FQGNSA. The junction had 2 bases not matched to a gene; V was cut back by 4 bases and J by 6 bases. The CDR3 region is CASSSTGGNGYTF. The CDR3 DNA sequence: TGTGCCAGCAGCTCGACAGGGGGCAATGGCTACACCTTC.

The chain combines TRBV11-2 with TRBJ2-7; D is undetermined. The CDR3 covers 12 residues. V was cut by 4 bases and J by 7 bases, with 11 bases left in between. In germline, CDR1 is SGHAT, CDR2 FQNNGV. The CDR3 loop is CASSSISWEQYF. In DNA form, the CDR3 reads TGTGCCAGCAGCTCTATCTCTTGGGAGCAGTACTTC.

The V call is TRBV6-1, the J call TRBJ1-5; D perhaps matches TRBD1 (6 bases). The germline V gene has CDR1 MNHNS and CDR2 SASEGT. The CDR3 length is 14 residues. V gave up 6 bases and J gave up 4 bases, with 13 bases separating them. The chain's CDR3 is CASRMDSPNQPQHF. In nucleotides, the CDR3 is TGTGCCAGCAGAATGGACAGCCCTAATCAGCCCCAGCATTTT.

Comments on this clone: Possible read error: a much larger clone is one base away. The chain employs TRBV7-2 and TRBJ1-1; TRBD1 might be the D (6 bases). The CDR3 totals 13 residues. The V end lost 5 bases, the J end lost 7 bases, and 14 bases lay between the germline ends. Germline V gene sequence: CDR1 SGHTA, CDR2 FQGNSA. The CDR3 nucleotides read TGTGCCAGCAGCCCCCAGAGGGACATTGAAGCTTTCTTT. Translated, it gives CASSPQRDIEAFF. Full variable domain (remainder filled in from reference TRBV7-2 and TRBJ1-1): GAGVSQSPSNKVTEKGKDVELRCDPISGHTALYWYRQSLGQGLEFLIYFQGNSAPDKSGLPSDRFSAERTGGSVSTLTIQRTQQEDSAVYLCASSPQRDIEAFFGQGTRLTVV.

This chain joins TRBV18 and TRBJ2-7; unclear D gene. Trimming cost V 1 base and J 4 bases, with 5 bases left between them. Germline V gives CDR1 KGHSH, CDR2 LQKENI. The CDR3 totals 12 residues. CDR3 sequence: CASSPREYEQYF. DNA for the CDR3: TGTGCCAGCTCACCACGAGAATACGAGCAGTACTTC.

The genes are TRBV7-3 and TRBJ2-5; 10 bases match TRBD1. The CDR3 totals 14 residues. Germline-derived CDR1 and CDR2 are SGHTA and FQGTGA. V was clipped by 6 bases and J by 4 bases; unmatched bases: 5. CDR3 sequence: CASSPTGGVETQYF. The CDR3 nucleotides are TGTGCCAGCAGTCCGACAGGGGGCGTAGAGACCCAGTACTTC.

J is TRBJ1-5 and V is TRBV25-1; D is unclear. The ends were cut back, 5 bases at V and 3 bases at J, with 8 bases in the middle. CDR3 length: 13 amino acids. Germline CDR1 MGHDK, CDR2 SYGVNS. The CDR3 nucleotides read TGTGCCAGCAGTACCGGAAACAATCAGCCCCAGCATTTT. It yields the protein CASSTGNNQPQHF.

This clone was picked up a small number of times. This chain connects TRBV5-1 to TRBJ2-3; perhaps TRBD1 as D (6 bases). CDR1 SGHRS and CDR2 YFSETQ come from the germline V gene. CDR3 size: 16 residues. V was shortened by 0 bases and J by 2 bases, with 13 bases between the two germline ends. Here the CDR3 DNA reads TGCGCCAGCAGCTTGGGCAGGGGCCACCTCACAGATACGCAGTATTTT. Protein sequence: CASSLGRGHLTDTQYF.

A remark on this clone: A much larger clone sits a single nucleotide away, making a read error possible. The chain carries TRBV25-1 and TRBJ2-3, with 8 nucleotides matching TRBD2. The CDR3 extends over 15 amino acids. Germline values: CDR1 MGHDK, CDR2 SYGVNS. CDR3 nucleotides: TGTGCCAGCAGTGATCAGCGGGAGTACACAGATACGCGGTATTTT. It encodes CASSDQREYTDTRYF.

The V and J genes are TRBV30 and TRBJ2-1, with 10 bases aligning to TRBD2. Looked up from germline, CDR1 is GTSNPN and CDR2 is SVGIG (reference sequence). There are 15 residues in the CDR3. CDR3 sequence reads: CARSRASGRVYEQFF. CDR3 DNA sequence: TGTGCAAGGTCCCGGGCTAGCGGGAGAGTTTATGAGCAGTTCTTC.

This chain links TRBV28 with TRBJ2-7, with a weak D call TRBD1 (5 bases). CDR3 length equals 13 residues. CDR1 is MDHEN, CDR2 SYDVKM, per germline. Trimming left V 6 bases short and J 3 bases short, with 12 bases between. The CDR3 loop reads CASRRGFNYEQYF. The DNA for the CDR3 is TGTGCCAGCAGAAGGGGTTTTAACTACGAGCAGTACTTC. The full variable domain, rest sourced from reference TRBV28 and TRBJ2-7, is DVKVTQSSRYLVKRTGEKVFLECVQDMDHENMFWYRQDPGLGLRLIYFSYDVKMKEKGDIPEGYSVSREKKERFSLILESASTNQTSMYLCASRRGFNYEQYFGPGTRLTVT.

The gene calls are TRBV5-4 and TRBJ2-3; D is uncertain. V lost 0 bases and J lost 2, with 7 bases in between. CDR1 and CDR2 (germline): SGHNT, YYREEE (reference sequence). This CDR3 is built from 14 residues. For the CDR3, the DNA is TGTGCCAGCAGCTTGGGCCAGTACACAGATACGCAGTATTTT. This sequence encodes CASSLGQYTDTQYF.

The CDR3 loop reads CASSLELRNTGELFF. The CDR3 DNA is TGCGCCAGCAGCTTGGAACTAAGGAACACCGGGGAGCTGTTTTTT. This chain connects TRBV5-1 to TRBJ2-2; D not certain. The CDR3 runs to 15 residues. V shed 0 bases and J shed 1 base, with 7 bases lying between them. Germline V gives CDR1 SGHRS, CDR2 YFSETQ.

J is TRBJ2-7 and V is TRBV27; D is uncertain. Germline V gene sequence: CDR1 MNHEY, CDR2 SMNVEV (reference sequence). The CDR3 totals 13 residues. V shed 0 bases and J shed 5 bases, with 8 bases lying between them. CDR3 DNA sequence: TGTGCCAGCAGTTTATCGCAGGCCAACGAGCAGTACTTC. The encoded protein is CASSLSQANEQYF.

This CDR3 reads CASCLAEGQAGRENTEAFF. Written as DNA, the CDR3 is TGTGCAAGTTGCTTAGCTGAGGGACAGGCTGGACGGGAGAACACTGAAGCTTTCTTT. The V and J genes are TRBV12-2 and TRBJ1-1; the table assigns TRBD1, which was not confirmed against the DNA. TRBV12-2 is a pseudogene. The CDR3 is made up of 19 amino acids.

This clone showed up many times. The CDR3 DNA follows: TGTGCCAGCAGCTTAGAACAAGCGGGAAACACCGGGGAGCTGTTTTTT. Translation gives CASSLEQAGNTGELFF. The chain joins TRBV11-2 to TRBJ2-2, with 7 bases aligning to TRBD2. CDR1 and CDR2 (germline): SGHAT, FQNNGV. This CDR3 has 16 residues. The V and J ends lost 0 bases and 2 bases, in that order; junction bases with no gene match: 3.

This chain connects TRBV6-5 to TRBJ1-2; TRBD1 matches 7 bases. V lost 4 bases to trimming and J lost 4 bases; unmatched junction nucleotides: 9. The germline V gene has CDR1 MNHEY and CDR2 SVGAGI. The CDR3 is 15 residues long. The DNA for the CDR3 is TGTGCCAGCAGTTTGTCGGGACAGACCTTCTATGGCTACACCTTC. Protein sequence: CASSLSGQTFYGYTF.

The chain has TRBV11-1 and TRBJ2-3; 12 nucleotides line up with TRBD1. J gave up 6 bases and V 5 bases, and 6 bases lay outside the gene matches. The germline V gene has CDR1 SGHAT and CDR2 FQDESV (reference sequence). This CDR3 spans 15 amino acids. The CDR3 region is CASSRLGQGADTQYF. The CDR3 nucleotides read TGTGCCAGCAGCCGGCTGGGACAGGGGGCGGATACGCAGTATTTT.

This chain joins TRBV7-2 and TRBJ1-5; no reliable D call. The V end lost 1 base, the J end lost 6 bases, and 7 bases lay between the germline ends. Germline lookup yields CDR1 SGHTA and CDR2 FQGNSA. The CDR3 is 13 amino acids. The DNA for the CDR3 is TGTGCCAGCAGCTTAGATGGGTCTCAGCCCCAGCATTTT. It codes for CASSLDGSQPQHF.

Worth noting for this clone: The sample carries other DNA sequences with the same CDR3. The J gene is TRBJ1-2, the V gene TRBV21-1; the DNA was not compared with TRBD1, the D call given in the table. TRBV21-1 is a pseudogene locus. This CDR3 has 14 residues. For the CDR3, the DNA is TGTGCCAGCAGCAAAAGGCAGGGAATAAGAGGCTACACCTTC. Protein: CASSKRQGIRGYTF.

The CDR3 coding sequence is TGTGCCAGCTCACCACCGACGCGGACCTACGAGCAGTACTTC. Its translation is CASSPPTRTYEQYF. The rearrangement links TRBV18 to TRBJ2-7, with unresolved D. The V and J ends lost 0 bases and 2 bases respectively, with 8 bases between them. Germline lookup yields CDR1 KGHSH and CDR2 LQKENI. The CDR3 is 14 amino acids.

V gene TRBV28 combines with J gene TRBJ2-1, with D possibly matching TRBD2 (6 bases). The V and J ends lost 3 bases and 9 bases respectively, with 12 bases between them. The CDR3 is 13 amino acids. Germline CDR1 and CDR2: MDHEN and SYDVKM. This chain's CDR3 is CASSLEGWSEQFF. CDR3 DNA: TGTGCCAGCAGTTTGGAGGGGTGGTCTGAGCAGTTCTTC.